A single sample gave rise to the 8 T cell receptor beta chains below, sequenced in a study of cytomegalovirus exposure and HLA in healthy donors. Using immunoSEQ multiplex PCR, the repertoire was profiled, and TCRdb retains in-frame clones only, with some absent. The sample records over 120,000 clones, 85% to 95% being singletons. The sample was PBMCs. All receptors derive from a man aged 18 to 29 in good health and CMV-seropositive.

V usage is TRBV7-9 and J usage is TRBJ2-1; 9 positions agree with TRBD2. After removal of 1 base from V and 6 bases from J, the junction contained 4 bases not matched to a gene. Germline CDR1 SEHNR, CDR2 FQNEAQ (reference sequence). CDR3 length: 15 residues. CDR3 protein: CASSLVAGVLNEQFF. The DNA of the CDR3 is TGTGCCAGCAGCTTAGTAGCGGGAGTCCTCAATGAGCAGTTCTTC. The whole variable domain, filled in from reference TRBV7-9 and TRBJ2-1, reads DTGVSQNPRHKITKRGQNVTFRCDPISEHNRLYWYRQTLGQGPEFLTYFQNEAQLEKSRLLSDRFSAERPKGSFSTLEIQRTEQGDSAMYLCASSLVAGVLNEQFFGPGTRLTVL.

This rearrangement joins TRBV19 to TRBJ2-1; 9 bases map to TRBD2. Germline CDR1 and CDR2: LNHDA and SQIVND (reference sequence). The CDR3 spans 15 residues. V lost 3 bases, J lost 12 bases, and 12 bases stayed unmatched. The DNA of the CDR3 is TGTGCCAGTAGTATCCGGTCGGCTAGCGGGGATTCGCAGTTCTTC. Translating it yields CASSIRSASGDSQFF.

V and J are TRBV6-5 and TRBJ1-1; D uncertain. This CDR3 is built from 14 residues. From germline, CDR1 is MNHEY and CDR2 SVGAGI. The ends were cut back, 2 bases at V and 0 bases at J, with 7 bases in the middle. The CDR3 sequence: CASSYGGLNTEAFF. CDR3 nucleotides: TGTGCCAGCAGTTACGGAGGACTGAACACTGAAGCTTTCTTT.

The rearrangement uses TRBV5-1 and TRBJ2-5; 9 bases match TRBD2. The V segment lost 0 bases and the J segment 4 bases; nucleotides outside the gene matches: 7. The CDR3 spans 16 residues. The germline V gene encodes CDR1 SGHRS and CDR2 YFSETQ. The CDR3 nucleotides are TGCGCCAGCAGCTTGGGTGGTAGCGGGAGTCGAGAGACCCAGTACTTC. Protein sequence: CASSLGGSGSRETQYF.

The V call is TRBV5-4, the J call TRBJ2-7; 8 bases match TRBD2. This CDR3 has 17 residues. V trimming: 4 bases; J trimming: 3 bases; junction bases outside the gene matches: 15. Germline CDR1 reads SGHNT; CDR2 reads YYREEE (reference sequence). DNA for the CDR3: TGTGCCAGCAGCCAACCGGGGGGGAATGGGAGGCACTACGAGCAGTACTTC. Its protein product is CASSQPGGNGRHYEQYF. The full variable domain, rest sourced from reference TRBV5-4 and TRBJ2-7, is ETGVTQSPTHLIKTRGQQVTLRCSSQSGHNTVSWYQQALGQGPQFIFQYYREEENGRGNFPPRFSGLQFPNYSSELNVNALELDDSALYLCASSQPGGNGRHYEQYFGPGTRLTVT.

The chain combines TRBV6-1 with TRBJ2-2; 7 bases are a match to TRBD2. The trim removed 6 bases at V and 4 bases at J, leaving 8 bases unmatched. This CDR3 contains 15 residues. The germline CDR1 and CDR2 sequences are MNHNS and SASEGT. The CDR3 DNA reads as TGTGCCAGCAGAGCGGGACGTGCTCCCACCGGGGAGCTGTTTTTT. It yields the protein CASRAGRAPTGELFF.

The chain has TRBV15 and TRBJ1-4, with a tentative D call TRBD1 (5 bases). V lost 0 bases, J lost 0 bases, and 17 bases lay in between. Germline CDR1 reads LNHNV; CDR2 reads YYDKDF (reference sequence). CDR3 length: 19 residues. The CDR3 loop is CATSRDVRRGETTNEKLFF. In DNA, the CDR3 is TGTGCCACCAGCAGAGATGTGAGGAGGGGCGAAACAACTAATGAAAAACTGTTTTTT.

V gene TRBV29-1 combines with J gene TRBJ2-5; 7 nucleotides match TRBD1. Germline V gene data show CDR1 as SQVTM and CDR2 as ANQGSEA. CDR3 length: 12 residues. J gave up 5 bases and V 7 bases, and 7 bases lay outside the gene matches. The CDR3 here is CSARQGKETQYF. DNA of the CDR3: TGCAGCGCCAGACAGGGAAAGGAGACCCAGTACTTC.